The rows below give T cell receptor beta chains drawn from one sample of a study of early T cells in non-severe SARS-CoV-2 infection. TCRdb re-analysed the 5' RACE reads in MiXCR, keeping a single row per CDR3 protein. This repertoire shows some 56,000 distinct CDR3 sequences, around 16% found once; its top ten account for approximately 4%. The sample here was whole blood, taken at baseline. These receptor sequences come from an adult who was a healthcare worker with PCR-confirmed SARS-CoV-2 infection or an uninfected control (not recorded which). Each CDR3 is given with its conserved first and last residue. The D gene is left open where the match is weak. For some rows the clone size is stated as once, few or many, or as a class when expanded; others skip it.

J: TRBJ2-7; V: TRBV20-1; size: -; D: TRBD2; CDR3: CSATSGKSYEQYF; DNA: TGCAGTGCAACTAGCGGGAAATCCTACGAGCAGTACTTC
J: TRBJ2-5; V: TRBV7-2; size: -; D: -; CDR3: CASSLRRTQETQYF; DNA: TGTGCCAGCAGCTTAAGGCGGACTCAAGAGACCCAGTACTTC
J: TRBJ2-1; V: TRBV10-3; size: few; D: TRBD1; CDR3: CAIRLDRDREQFF; DNA: TGTGCCATCAGACTTGACAGGGATCGGGAGCAGTTCTTC
J: TRBJ2-7; V: TRBV5-1; size: -; D: TRBD2; CDR3: CASSQTSGSSYEQYF; DNA: TGCGCCAGCAGCCAAACTAGCGGGAGCTCCTACGAGCAGTACTTC
J: TRBJ2-3; V: TRBV20-1; size: many; D: TRBD2; CDR3: CGLAGDYTQYF; DNA: TGCGGACTAGCGGGGGACTATACGCAGTATTTT
J: TRBJ2-3; V: TRBV28; size: many; D: TRBD2; CDR3: CASRGLAGRQYF; DNA: TGTGCCAGCAGAGGACTAGCGGGGAGACAGTATTTT
J: TRBJ2-3; V: TRBV7-2; size: few; D: -; CDR3: CASSLVGQGTDTQYF; DNA: TGTGCCAGCAGCTTAGTTGGGCAGGGGACAGATACGCAGTATTTT
J: TRBJ1-6; V: TRBV7-9; size: few; D: -; CDR3: CASSLGQVNSPLHF; DNA: TGTGCCAGCAGCTTAGGACAGGTTAATTCACCCCTCCACTTT
J: TRBJ2-1; V: TRBV6-5; size: once; D: TRBD1; CDR3: CASSYSNDRGNEQFF; DNA: TGTGCCAGCAGTTACTCGAATGACAGGGGCAATGAGCAGTTCTTC
J: TRBJ2-1; V: TRBV5-4; size: few; D: -; CDR3: CASSLATNEQFF; DNA: TGTGCCAGCAGCTTGGCAACCAATGAGCAGTTCTTC
J: TRBJ2-7; V: TRBV3-1; size: few; D: -; CDR3: CASSQKGYEQYF; DNA: TGTGCCAGCAGCCAAAAGGGCTACGAGCAGTACTTC
J: TRBJ2-4; V: TRBV9; size: -; D: -; CDR3: CASSVDLAKNIQYF; DNA: TGTGCCAGCAGCGTAGACTTAGCCAAAAACATTCAGTACTTC
J: TRBJ2-1; V: TRBV7-9; size: many; D: -; CDR3: CASSFRSARATYNEQFF; DNA: TGTGCCAGCAGCTTTCGTTCCGCCAGGGCCACCTACAATGAGCAGTTCTTC
J: TRBJ1-4; V: TRBV28; size: -; D: -; CDR3: CASRIATEGGGEKLFF; DNA: TGTGCCAGCAGGATCGCGACCGAGGGGGGAGGTGAAAAACTGTTTTTT
J: TRBJ1-3; V: TRBV20-1; size: few; D: TRBD1; CDR3: CSARDGTAIDTIYF; DNA: TGCAGTGCTAGAGATGGGACAGCGATTGACACCATATATTTT
J: TRBJ1-1; V: TRBV7-6; size: few; D: -; CDR3: CASSQTGPSGGTEAFF; DNA: TGTGCCAGCAGTCAAACAGGGCCCTCGGGGGGCACTGAAGCTTTCTTT
J: TRBJ2-2; V: TRBV5-1; size: -; D: TRBD2; CDR3: CASSLATTSGRSGELFF; DNA: TGCGCCAGCAGCTTGGCAACGACTAGCGGGAGATCCGGGGAGCTGTTTTTT
J: TRBJ2-3; V: TRBV2; size: -; D: -; CDR3: CASSEEGLTDTQYF; DNA: TGTGCCAGCAGTGAAGAAGGGCTCACAGATACGCAGTATTTT
J: TRBJ2-4; V: TRBV24-1; size: many; D: -; CDR3: CATSVRQAVAKNIQYF; DNA: TGTGCCACCAGTGTTCGCCAGGCCGTAGCCAAAAACATTCAGTACTTC
J: TRBJ1-5; V: TRBV11-3; size: -; D: -; CDR3: CASSSHLRSNQPQHF; DNA: TGTGCCAGCAGTTCGCACCTCCGTAGCAATCAGCCCCAGCATTTT
J: TRBJ2-1; V: TRBV18; size: -; D: TRBD2; CDR3: CASSPRGTSGRANAYNEQFF; DNA: TGTGCCAGCTCACCACGGGGGACTAGCGGGAGGGCCAACGCCTACAATGAGCAGTTCTTC
J: TRBJ2-1; V: TRBV5-1; size: -; D: TRBD1; CDR3: CASSLGQGTHNEQFF; DNA: TGCGCCAGCAGCTTAGGACAGGGGACTCACAATGAGCAGTTCTTC
J: TRBJ2-2; V: TRBV5-5; size: -; D: TRBD1; CDR3: CASSSQGANTGELFF; DNA: TGTGCCAGCAGCTCCCAGGGGGCTAACACCGGGGAGCTGTTTTTT
J: TRBJ2-7; V: TRBV6-6; size: few; D: -; CDR3: CASSWTLTGDEQYF; DNA: TGTGCCAGCAGTTGGACATTGACGGGGGACGAGCAGTACTTC
J: TRBJ2-1; V: TRBV7-2; size: -; D: -; CDR3: CASSPQRGGWEYNEQFF; DNA: TGTGCCAGCAGCCCGCAACGGGGCGGGTGGGAGTACAATGAGCAGTTCTTC
J: TRBJ2-7; V: TRBV7-3; size: -; D: -; CDR3: CASSENTWGKQYF; DNA: TGTGCCAGCAGCGAGAATACATGGGGCAAGCAGTACTTC
J: TRBJ1-1; V: TRBV4-1; size: -; D: TRBD1; CDR3: CASSQGRSVDRGGTEAFF; DNA: TGCGCCAGCAGCCAAGGGCGGTCCGTGGACAGGGGAGGCACTGAAGCTTTCTTT
J: TRBJ2-3; V: TRBV20-1; size: -; D: -; CDR3: CSARVPVDTQYF; DNA: TGCAGTGCTAGAGTGCCGGTAGATACGCAGTATTTT
J: TRBJ2-1; V: TRBV12-3/TRBV12-4; size: few; D: TRBD2; CDR3: CASSFQTSADYNEQFF; DNA: TGTGCCAGCAGTTTTCAGACTAGCGCGGACTACAATGAGCAGTTCTTC